This paragraph covers one T cell receptor (beta chain) sequence. Its cognate antigen has yet to be identified. No base-level quality is on record; no much larger clone is a single base apart. Libraries were made using 5' RACE. Sequencing instrument: Illumina HiSeq 2500. The second PCR ran for roughly 7 to 11 cycles and used a J-beta primer mix along with a sample-barcoded 5' primer. A template-switch 5' adaptor carrying 12 random nucleotides introduced a unique molecular identifier onto each TCR beta cDNA molecule. At least 3 million CDR3-containing paired-end reads were obtained from each sample. First-strand cDNA was synthesized from all RNA with the Mint cDNA synthesis kit, primed by a TRBC-specific oligonucleotide. All cDNA was treated with uracil-DNA glycosylase and then went through a first 18-cycle PCR with the universal primers M1SS and BC2_uni_R. From the authors' description of their analysis: Normalization of each sample was performed by random selection of 1 million high-quality reads, each carrying a distinct molecular identifier. Reads sharing molecular identifiers were discarded rather than binned into consensus sequences. MiTCR, with a Q25 quality threshold and the strictest error-elimination algorithm, was used for CDR3 identification, clonotype clustering and error correction. Lower-bound total TCR beta diversity was estimated with a nonparametric unseen species model using Euler transformation. The raw public reads went through TCRdb reprocessing: fastp at Q25, MiXCR clone calling, in-frame beta chains kept. Under each unique CDR3 protein, matching rows form one entry showing the most common genes and DNA. The V and J calls and clone size are TCRdb's, not the authors'. Across this sample there are hundreds of thousands of distinct CDR3 sequences, with around 38% seen only once. Jointly, the top ten make up 30% of the sample.

The source of the sample is a study of blood T cells in healthy people across ages (dated by TCRdb to about 2015). Looking at the study overall: In model experiments, template switching captured about one uniquely barcoded TCR beta cDNA molecule for every two T cells. Age-related changes in TCR beta repertoire diversity were measured in the study by deep sequencing normalized with unique cDNA molecular identifiers. The study analyzed two additional independent replicas of 1 million unique cDNA reads from the same blood draw for two donors, one aged 18 to 30 and one aged 80 or older. To avoid experimental bias, donors of different ages were distributed randomly across sequencing lanes. Four age groups were formed from the donors: young (average about 15 years), middle-aged (approximately 40), aged (roughly 56) and long-lived (approximately 78). The paper as a whole reports these results and caveats: Estimates of total diversity from one million sequenced T cells were regarded as lower bounds and underestimates. The CMV infection status of donors was not known, potentially confounding age-related changes in expanded clonotypes. A strong correlation was found between observed TCR beta diversity and the percentage of naive T cells measured by flow cytometry. Compared with the aged group, the long-lived group had more naive CD4+ T cells, fewer expanded clones and increased TCR diversity, a pattern suggesting age selection. Conclusive comparison of naive and antigen-experienced compartments was prevented by the profiling of bulk unsorted PBMCs. Observed TCR beta diversity per million T cells fell roughly linearly with age, and a significant reduction was already apparent by age approximately 40.

Systemically healthy Caucasian individuals from Russia, about 38 in total and aged about 6 to 95 years, were included as donors. Approximately 9.3 milliliters of peripheral blood were drawn from each donor into EDTA-treated Vacutainer tubes. Ficoll-Paque density-gradient centrifugation was used to isolate PBMCs, with at least 6 million per sample. Trizol reagent was used to extract total RNA from the PBMCs, yielding at least 5.5 micrograms per sample. Naive CD45RAhigh/CD27high T cell percentages were measured by flow cytometry on a PBMC aliquot from every donor. From its cysteine to its phenylalanine, the CDR3 spans 15 amino acids. Of all the DNA, just the CDR3 is kept, 45 bases in frame from base 1. Per the germline V gene (reference sequence), SGHKS is the CDR1 and YYEKEE is the CDR2. V is clipped by 2 bases and J by 5 bases, and the sequence between their germline boundaries is 14 bases long.

The V and J genes are TRBV5-5 and TRBJ2-1; a tentative D call is TRBD1 (6 bases match). The sequenced material came from blood. This clonotype originated in an elderly man in good health. The CDR3 region has the sequence CASSFRDITNNEQFF. At the DNA level, the sequence is TGTGCCAGCAGCTTCCGGGACATCACGAACAATGAGCAGTTCTTC.